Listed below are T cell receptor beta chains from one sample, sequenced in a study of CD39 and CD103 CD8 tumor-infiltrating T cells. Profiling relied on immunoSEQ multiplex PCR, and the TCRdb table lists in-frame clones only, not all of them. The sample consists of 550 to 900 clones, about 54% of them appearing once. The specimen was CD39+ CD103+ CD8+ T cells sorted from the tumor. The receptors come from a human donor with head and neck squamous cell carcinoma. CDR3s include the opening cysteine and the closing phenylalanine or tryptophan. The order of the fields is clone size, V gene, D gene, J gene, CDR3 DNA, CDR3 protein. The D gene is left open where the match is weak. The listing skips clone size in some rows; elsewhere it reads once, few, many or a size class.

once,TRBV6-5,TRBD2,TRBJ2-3,TGTGCCAGCAGTTACGGGACTAGCTTCGCAGATACGCAGTATTTT,CASSYGTSFADTQYF
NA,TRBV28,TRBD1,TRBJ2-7,TGTGCCAGCACCCCCCCCCAGGGACAGGGGGCGCGCGAGCAGTACTTC,CASTPPQGQGAREQYF
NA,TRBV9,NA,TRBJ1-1,TGTGCCAGCAGCGTAGGATCCCGGGCAGCTTTCTTT,CASSVGSRAAFF
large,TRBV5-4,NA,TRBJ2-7,TGTGCCAGCAGCTTTGATGTACAGGGAGTCCTCCAGTACTTC,CASSFDVQGVLQYF
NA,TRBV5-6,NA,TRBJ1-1,TGTGCCAGCAGCTTGGGCGCACAGGGTAACACTGAAGCTTTCTTT,CASSLGAQGNTEAFF
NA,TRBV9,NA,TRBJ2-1,TGTGCCAGCAGCCCCCGGGGTCCTCCAGCGGATGAGCAGTTCTTC,CASSPRGPPADEQFF
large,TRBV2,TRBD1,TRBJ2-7,TGTGCCAGCAGTGACGTGGGACAGGGGAAATACGAGCAGTACTTC,CASSDVGQGKYEQYF
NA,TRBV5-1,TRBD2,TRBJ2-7,TGCGCCAGCAGCAGGGGACTAGCGGGAGGGCCTGGGTACGAGCAGTACTTC,CASSRGLAGGPGYEQYF
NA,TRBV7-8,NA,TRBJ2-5,TGTGCCAGCAGCTTAGTAGTTTCCCTGGGCAGGGCCGTCGGGGAGACCCAGTACTTC,CASSLVVSLGRAVGETQYF
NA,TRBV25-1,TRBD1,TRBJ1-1,TGTGCCAGCTCCGGACAGGGATATTTATCTGAAGCTTTCTTT,CASSGQGYLSEAFF
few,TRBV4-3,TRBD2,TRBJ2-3,TGCGCCAGCAGCCAAGTAGCGGGAAACACAGATACGCAGTATTTT,CASSQVAGNTDTQYF
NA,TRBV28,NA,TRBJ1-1,TGTGCCAGCAGTCTTCGCGGGGATCTGATCACTGAAGCTTTCTTT,CASSLRGDLITEAFF
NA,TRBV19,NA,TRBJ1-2,TGTGCCATTGACAGGAACTATGGCTACACCTTC,CAIDRNYGYTF
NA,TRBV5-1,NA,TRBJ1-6,TGCGCCAGCAGCTTGTTAGGACCTAATTCACCCCTCCACTTT,CASSLLGPNSPLHF
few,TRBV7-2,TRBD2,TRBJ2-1,TGTGCCAGCAGCCGCGGGGGGCGGGAGGGCCCACGATGGGAGCAGTTCTTC,CASSRGGREGPRWEQFF
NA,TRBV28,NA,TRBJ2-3,TGTGCCAGCAGTTGGCGGGGCTTCACAGATACGCAGTATTTT,CASSWRGFTDTQYF
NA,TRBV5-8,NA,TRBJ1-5,TGTGCCAGCAGCTTAGGCTGGACTCTTTTCAATCAGCCCCAGCATTTT,CASSLGWTLFNQPQHF
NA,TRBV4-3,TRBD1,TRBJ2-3,TGCGCCAGCAGCCAAGGGACAGGGGGGGATACGCAGTATTTT,CASSQGTGGDTQYF
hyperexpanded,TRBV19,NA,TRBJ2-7,TGTGCCAGTAGTATGCTCGGATCTACCCACGAGCAGTACTTC,CASSMLGSTHEQYF
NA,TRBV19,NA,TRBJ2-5,TGTGCCAGTAGTGCGGGATTTTCCCTTAGGGGTGAGACCCAGTACTTC,CASSAGFSLRGETQYF
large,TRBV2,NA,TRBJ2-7,TGTGCCAGCAGTTTAGACGGCTACGAGCAGTACTTC,CASSLDGYEQYF
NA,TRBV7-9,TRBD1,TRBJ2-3,TGTGCCAGCAGCCCGGACAGGTCGGATACGCAGTATTTT,CASSPDRSDTQYF
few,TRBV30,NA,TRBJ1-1,TGTGCCTGGGACGGCGAAACTGAAGCTTTCTTT,CAWDGETEAFF
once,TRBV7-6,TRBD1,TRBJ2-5,TGTGCCAGCAGCTTTGGGACAGGCCTGGGGGAGACCCAGTACTTC,CASSFGTGLGETQYF
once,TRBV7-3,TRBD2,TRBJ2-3,TGTGCCAGCAGCTCCTCTCTCCGGGGGGTAACAGATACGCAGTATTTT,CASSSSLRGVTDTQYF
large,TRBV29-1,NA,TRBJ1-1,TGCAGCGGGGGGGGCGGGATGAACACTGAAGCTTTCTTT,CSGGGGMNTEAFF
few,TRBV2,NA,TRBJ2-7,TGTGCCAGCAGCCACGACGGGTACGAGCAGTACTTC,CASSHDGYEQYF
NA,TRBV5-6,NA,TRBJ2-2,TGTGCCAGCAGCTTGGGATGGCGGGGTCGAACCGGGGAGCTGTTTTTT,CASSLGWRGRTGELFF
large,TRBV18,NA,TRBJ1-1,TGTGCCAGCTCACAGGGGATAACTGAAGCTTTCTTT,CASSQGITEAFF
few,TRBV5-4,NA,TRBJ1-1,TGTGCCAGCAGCTTTCTCGACGGGTGGGCAATGAACACTGAAGCTTTCTTT,CASSFLDGWAMNTEAFF
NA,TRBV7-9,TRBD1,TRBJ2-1,TGTGCCAGCAGCTCGGCGGGACAGGGCTACAATGAGCAGTTCTTC,CASSSAGQGYNEQFF
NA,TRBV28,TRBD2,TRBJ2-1,TGTGCCAGCATCCCGGGCGGGAGATTGAGCGATGAGCAGTTCTTC,CASIPGGRLSDEQFF
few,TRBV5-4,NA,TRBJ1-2,TGCGCCAGCAGCCAAGGAGCGGCAGGTTATAACTATGGCTACACCTTC,CASSQGAAGYNYGYTF
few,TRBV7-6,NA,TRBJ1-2,TGTGCCAGCAGCTCCAACTATGGCTACACCTTC,CASSSNYGYTF
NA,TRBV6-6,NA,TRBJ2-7,TGTGCCAGCAGTTACGACAACTACGAGCAGTACTTC,CASSYDNYEQYF
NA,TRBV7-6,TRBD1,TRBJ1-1,TGTGCCAGCAGCCAGATGTCGAGGACAGGTAAATTGAACACTGAAGCTTTCTTT,CASSQMSRTGKLNTEAFF
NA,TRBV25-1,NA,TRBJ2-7,TGTGCCAGCAGTGAATGGAATGGGGGCCTCTACGAGCAGTACTTC,CASSEWNGGLYEQYF
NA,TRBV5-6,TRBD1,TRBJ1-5,TGTGCCAGCAGCTTGGGGGTCGCTTGGGACAGGGGAAATCAGCCCCAGCATTTT,CASSLGVAWDRGNQPQHF
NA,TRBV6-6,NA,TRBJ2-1,TGTGCCAGCAGTACCGGGACGGGAACCTACAATGAGCAGTTCTTC,CASSTGTGTYNEQFF
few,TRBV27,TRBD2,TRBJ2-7,TGTGCCAGCAGTTTCGGGGGGGTGGTCTACGAGCAGTACTTC,CASSFGGVVYEQYF
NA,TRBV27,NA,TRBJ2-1,TGTGCCAGCAGTTCGGCCTGGAGTGAGCAGTTCTTC,CASSSAWSEQFF
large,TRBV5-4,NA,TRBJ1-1,TGTGCCAGCATGGTTCAGGGGAACACTGAAGCTTTCTTT,CASMVQGNTEAFF